The next 19 T cell receptor beta chains were all read from a single sample in a study of blood T cell repertoires in COVID-19. Profiling relied on immunoSEQ multiplex PCR, and the TCRdb table lists in-frame clones only, not all of them. The sample lists over 200,000 clones, about 86% occurring once. Sequencing used peripheral blood. Receptors originate from a man aged 45-60 years with active or convalescent COVID-19.

This clone was recorded once. This chain joins TRBV5-1 and TRBJ1-6, with 7 bases lining up with TRBD1. The CDR3 totals 16 residues. Trimming cost V 3 bases and J 3 bases; bases outside gene matches: 6. Looked up from germline, CDR1 is SGHRS and CDR2 is YFSETQ. The CDR3 bases are TGCGCCAGCAGCTATGCCGGGACAGTCTATAATTCACCCCTCCACTTT. This gives the protein CASSYAGTVYNSPLHF. The full variable domain, its missing parts supplied by reference TRBV5-1 and TRBJ1-6, is KAGVTQTPRYLIKTRGQQVTLSCSPISGHRSVSWYQQTPGQGLQFLFEYFSETQRNKGNFPGRFSGRQFSNSRSEMNVSTLELGDSALYLCASSYAGTVYNSPLHFGNGTRLTVT.

The chain combines TRBV5-6 with TRBJ1-6, with 9 bases identical to TRBD1. V shed 4 bases, J shed 6 bases, and the junction held 5 bases outside the gene matches. The germline gives CDR1 SGHDT, CDR2 YYEEEE. CDR3 size: 15 residues. In DNA form, the CDR3 reads TGTGCCAGCAGCACCGGGACAGGGAGTAATTCACCCCTCCACTTT. Amino acids: CASSTGTGSNSPLHF. Looking up the rest from reference TRBV5-6 and TRBJ1-6 gives the full variable domain: DAGVTQSPTHLIKTRGQQVTLRCSPKSGHDTVSWYQQALGQGPQFIFQYYEEEERQRGNFPDRFSGHQFPNYSSELNVNALLLGDSALYLCASSTGTGSNSPLHFGNGTRLTVT.

This chain uses TRBV18 with TRBJ2-3; 8 nucleotides match TRBD1. V dropped 0 bases and J dropped 7; count of bases not matched to a gene: 9. CDR1 and CDR2 from the germline V gene are KGHSH and LQKENI. The length of the CDR3 is 16 residues. For the CDR3, the DNA is TGTGCCAGCTCACCACCGACAGGGGACTTAACTTATACGCAGTATTTT. Translation: CASSPPTGDLTYTQYF. Drawing the rest from reference TRBV18 and TRBJ2-3, the complete variable domain is NAGVMQNPRHLVRRRGQEARLRCSPMKGHSHVYWYRQLPEEGLKFMVYLQKENIIDESGMPKERFSAEFPKEGPSILRIQQVVRGDSAAYFCASSPPTGDLTYTQYFGPGTRLTVL.

The rearrangement uses TRBV16 and TRBJ1-2, with TRBD1 matching 7 bases. V trimming: 2 bases; J trimming: 5 bases; junction bases outside the gene matches: 11. The CDR3 is 16 amino acids. CDR1 and CDR2 from the germline V gene are KGHSY and FQNENV. The CDR3 sequence: CASSQEMTGWGYGYTF. CDR3 nucleotides: TGTGCCAGCAGCCAAGAAATGACAGGGTGGGGATATGGCTACACCTTC.

This rearrangement joins TRBV5-6 to TRBJ1-4; TRBD1 is a possible D gene (6 bases). V lost 3 bases to trimming and J lost 7 bases, with 13 bases between them. The CDR3 loop spans 14 amino acids. Germline values: CDR1 SGHDT, CDR2 YYEEEE. DNA for the CDR3: TGTGCCAGCAGCTCCGACAGGTCGGGTGAAAAACTGTTTTTT. It translates to CASSSDRSGEKLFF.

This chain links TRBV6-5 with TRBJ2-4, with 8 positions matching TRBD2. The germline CDR1 and CDR2 sequences are MNHEY and SVGAGI. Trimming cost V 7 bases and J 7 bases; bases outside gene matches: 9. CDR3 length equals 14 residues. The CDR3 reads CASTGLGGANIQYF. CDR3 sequence (DNA): TGTGCCAGCACGGGACTAGGAGGTGCGAACATTCAGTACTTC.

The V gene is TRBV27, the J gene TRBJ1-1, with D maybe TRBD1 (5 bases). The CDR3 is 12 amino acids. The ends were cut back, 6 bases at V and 3 bases at J, with 8 bases in the middle. Germline V gene data show CDR1 as MNHEY and CDR2 as SMNVEV (reference sequence). The CDR3: CASRTADTEAFF. CDR3 nucleotides: TGTGCCAGCAGGACAGCCGACACTGAAGCTTTCTTT.

This chain connects TRBV7-9 to TRBJ1-1; D is ambiguous. Germline CDR1 reads SEHNR; CDR2 reads FQNEAQ (reference sequence). Trimming cost V 1 base and J 6 bases, with 12 bases left between them. The CDR3 is made up of 14 amino acids. CDR3 protein: CASSLEIHGSEAFF. For the CDR3, the DNA is TGTGCCAGCAGCTTAGAGATCCACGGTTCTGAAGCTTTCTTT.

The sample holds a few counts of this clone. The V call is TRBV2, the J call TRBJ2-7; D gene ambiguous. The germline V gene encodes CDR1 SNHLY and CDR2 FYNNEI. V gave up 2 bases and J gave up 2 bases, with 10 bases separating them. This CDR3 is 14 amino acids long. The CDR3 spells CASSEMAETYEQYF. The CDR3 nucleotides read TGTGCCAGCAGTGAAATGGCAGAAACCTACGAGCAGTACTTC.

The CDR3 loop reads CASSSNPGQTSPLHF. The CDR3 nucleotides are TGTGCCAGCAGTTCGAATCCGGGACAGACCTCACCCCTCCACTTT. The rearrangement links TRBV6-5 to TRBJ1-6; 7 positions agree with TRBD1. The V gene's germline CDR1 is MNHEY and CDR2 SVGAGI. The CDR3 has 15 amino acids. The V segment lost 4 bases and the J segment 10 bases; nucleotides outside the gene matches: 10.

The chain recombines TRBV6-5 with TRBJ2-1; D perhaps matches TRBD2 (6 bases). The germline CDR1 and CDR2 sequences are MNHEY and SVGAGI. The length of the CDR3 is 15 residues. V was shortened by 6 bases and J by 6 bases, with 18 bases between the two germline ends. The CDR3 bases are TGTGCCAGCAGAAAACTTACCACTAGCTCCAATGAGCAGTTCTTC. Translation gives CASRKLTTSSNEQFF.

CDR3 in DNA: TGTGCCAGCAGTTCAAGGGGAAAAGATCCTACGCAGTATTTT. Its protein product is CASSSRGKDPTQYF. The chain employs TRBV28 and TRBJ2-3, with D maybe TRBD1 (5 bases). V was clipped by 4 bases and J by 8 bases, with 16 bases between them. The CDR3 runs to 14 residues. Germline CDR1 and CDR2: MDHEN and SYDVKM.

This clone was detected only a few times. V and J are TRBV3-1 (or the pseudogene TRBV3-2) and TRBJ2-1, with TRBD2 matching over 11 bases. V dropped 4 bases and J dropped 6; count of bases not matched to a gene: 8. Germline V CDR1 and CDR2: LGHDT, YNNKEL (reference sequence). This CDR3 has 16 residues. The CDR3 nucleotides are TGTGCCAGCAGCCTCTTAACTAGCGGGGGACGCAATGAGCAGTTCTTC. This sequence encodes CASSLLTSGGRNEQFF.

The chain has TRBV2 and TRBJ1-5; D might be TRBD1 (6 bases). CDR3 size: 15 residues. The V end was cut by 7 bases, the J end by 1 base, with 14 bases between. The V gene's germline CDR1 is SNHLY and CDR2 FYNNEI. The CDR3 is CASKGGRQSNQPQHF. CDR3 nucleotide sequence: TGTGCCAGCAAAGGGGGACGACAGAGCAATCAGCCCCAGCATTTT.

The chain has TRBV9 and TRBJ2-3; 9 positions match TRBD2. Trimming at V came to 4 bases and at J to 2 bases, leaving 8 bases not matched to a gene. Looked up from germline, CDR1 is SGDLS and CDR2 is YYNGEE. The CDR3 spans 16 residues. CDR3 nucleotides: TGTGCCAGCAGCCTTGACAGCGGGGGGATCACAGATACGCAGTATTTT. It yields the protein CASSLDSGGITDTQYF.

The rearrangement uses TRBV5-6 and TRBJ1-2; 7 bases agree with TRBD1. V lost 4 bases to trimming and J lost 4 bases; unmatched junction nucleotides: 7. Germline assignment: CDR1 SGHDT and CDR2 YYEEEE. This CDR3 region has 14 residues. The CDR3 is CASSRIQGTYGYTF. CDR3 nucleotides: TGTGCCAGCAGCAGAATACAGGGGACCTATGGCTACACCTTC. The full variable domain, completed using reference TRBV5-6 and TRBJ1-2, is DAGVTQSPTHLIKTRGQQVTLRCSPKSGHDTVSWYQQALGQGPQFIFQYYEEEERQRGNFPDRFSGHQFPNYSSELNVNALLLGDSALYLCASSRIQGTYGYTFGSGTRLTVV.

This chain joins TRBV5-4 and TRBJ2-3; a weak D match, TRBD2 (5 bases). Trimming pared 4 bases from V and 3 bases from J, leaving 15 bases between. The CDR3 sequence is 15 residues long. Germline assignment: CDR1 SGHNT and CDR2 YYREEE (reference sequence). The CDR3 nucleotides read TGTGCCAGCAGCCCAGGACTGGCGGAGACAGATACGCAGTATTTT. It translates to CASSPGLAETDTQYF.

V usage is TRBV2 and J usage is TRBJ2-3, with TRBD2 matching over 9 bases. CDR1 is SNHLY, CDR2 FYNNEI, per germline. V was pared by 8 bases and J by 4 bases, with 7 bases of the junction left unmatched. CDR3 length: 14 amino acids. This CDR3 is CASLAGGPADTQYF. DNA of the CDR3: TGTGCCAGCCTGGCGGGGGGGCCAGCAGATACGCAGTATTTT.

V and J are TRBV11-2 and TRBJ1-2; D gene unclear. Germline CDR1 reads SGHAT; CDR2 reads FQNNGV. With 0 bases removed from V and 8 bases from J, the gap between germline ends came to 13 bases. The CDR3 covers 14 residues. CDR3 in DNA: TGTGCCAGCAGCTTAGATACTAGAGCTAGCGGCTACACCTTC. Amino acids: CASSLDTRASGYTF.